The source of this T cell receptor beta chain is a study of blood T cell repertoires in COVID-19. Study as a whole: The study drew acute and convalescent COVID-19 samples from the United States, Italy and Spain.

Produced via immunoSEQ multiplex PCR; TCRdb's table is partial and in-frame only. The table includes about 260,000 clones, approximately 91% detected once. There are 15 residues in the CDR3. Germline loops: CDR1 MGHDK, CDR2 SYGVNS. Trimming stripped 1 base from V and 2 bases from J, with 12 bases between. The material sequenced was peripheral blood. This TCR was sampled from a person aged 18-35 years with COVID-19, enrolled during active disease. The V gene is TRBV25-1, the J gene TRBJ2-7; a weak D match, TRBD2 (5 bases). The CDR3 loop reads CASSESAVLPYEQYF. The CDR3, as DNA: TGTGCCAGCAGTGAATCAGCGGTGCTTCCCTACGAGCAGTACTTC.